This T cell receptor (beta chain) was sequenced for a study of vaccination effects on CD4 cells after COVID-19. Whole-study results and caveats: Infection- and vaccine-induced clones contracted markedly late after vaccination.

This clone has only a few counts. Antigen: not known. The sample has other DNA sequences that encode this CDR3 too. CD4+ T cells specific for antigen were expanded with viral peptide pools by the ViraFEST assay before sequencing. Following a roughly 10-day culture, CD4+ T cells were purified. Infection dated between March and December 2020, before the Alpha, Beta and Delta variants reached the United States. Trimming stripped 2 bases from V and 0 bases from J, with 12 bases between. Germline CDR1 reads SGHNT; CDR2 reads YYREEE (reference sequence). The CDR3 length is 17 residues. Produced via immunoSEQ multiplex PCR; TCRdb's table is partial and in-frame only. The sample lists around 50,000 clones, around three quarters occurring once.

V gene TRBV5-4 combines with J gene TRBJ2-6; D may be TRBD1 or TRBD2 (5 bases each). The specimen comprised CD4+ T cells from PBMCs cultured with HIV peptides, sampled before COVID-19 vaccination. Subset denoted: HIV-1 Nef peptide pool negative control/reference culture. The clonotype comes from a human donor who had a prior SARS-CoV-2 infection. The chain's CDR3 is CASSFGGRSSGANVLTF. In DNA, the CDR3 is TGTGCCAGCAGCTTTGGGGGACGGAGCTCTGGGGCCAACGTCCTGACTTTC.